The T cell receptor beta chain described here comes from a study of blood T cell repertoires in COVID-19. Turning to the study itself: Collection of acute and convalescent COVID-19 samples took place in the United States, Italy and Spain. The analysed material was cDNA or gDNA that came from T cells, B-cell-depleted T cells, or PBMCs.

Authors' methods: Quantification of nucleated cells was approximated via reference gene primer amplification. Data came from immunoSEQ multiplex PCR; TCRdb stores just in-frame clones and leaves some out. V and J calls plus clone size are reproduced from that table; the DNA served to infer D and trimming. The repertoire has approximately 260,000 clones, approximately 92% of them found once; the top ten carry roughly 5%. Looked up from germline, CDR1 is ENHRY and CDR2 is SYGVKD. V shed 7 bases, J shed 5 bases, and the junction held 15 bases outside the gene matches. CDR3 length: 17 amino acids. The sequenced sample was peripheral blood. The rearrangement uses TRBV10-3 and TRBJ2-1; 9 bases map to TRBD2. The sequence was obtained from a woman aged 40 to 50 who had recovered from COVID-19. For the CDR3, the DNA is TGTGCCATCACAAAAGGGGGTGATAGCGGGAGCGACAATGAGCAGTTCTTC. Its translation is CAITKGGDSGSDNEQFF.